The rows below give T cell receptor beta chains drawn from one sample of a study of T-cell memory formation after mild COVID-19. TCRdb re-called the 5' RACE reads through MiXCR, storing one row per CDR3 protein. The sample holds 50,000 to 75,000 distinct CDR3 sequences, approximately 9% seen once. The sequenced material came from PBMCs or a T cell subset sorted from them (not recorded which). The receptors shown here come from a man younger than 30 who had mild COVID-19 (a few samples of this study predate the infection). Cell type and time point are not known. Each CDR3 is given with its conserved first and last residue. A D gene is named only where the DNA matches it firmly. Clone size is given for some rows only: seen once, a few or many times, or a class if the clone is expanded.

>few|.|TRBV2|TRBJ2-1
TGTGCCAGCAGTGTTCGGAGGGGGGACAATGAGCAGTTCTTC
CASSVRRGDNEQFF
>few|.|TRBV19|TRBJ2-7
TGTGCCAGTAGCAGGAAAGACTCCTACGAGCAGTACTTC
CASSRKDSYEQYF
>few|.|TRBV6-5|TRBJ1-1
TGTGCCAGCAGTTACTCCATACAGGGCGGAAACACTGAAGCTTTCTTT
CASSYSIQGGNTEAFF
>.|TRBD1|TRBV7-2|TRBJ1-1
TGTGCCAGCAGCTTAGCCGGGACAGGGGGCTGGAACACTGAAGCTTTCTTT
CASSLAGTGGWNTEAFF
>few|.|TRBV7-2|TRBJ1-1
TGTGCCAGCAGTCCCAATTGGGGGTCGATGAACACTGAAGCTTTCTTT
CASSPNWGSMNTEAFF
>.|.|TRBV3-1|TRBJ2-3
TGTGCCAGCAGCCAAAACCTTCTAGATACGCAGTATTTT
CASSQNLLDTQYF
>.|.|TRBV4-2|TRBJ1-6
TGTGCCAGCAGCCAAGTTGAGCTGGGGAATTCACCCCTCCACTTT
CASSQVELGNSPLHF
>many|TRBD1|TRBV5-1|TRBJ2-3
TGCGCCAGCAGCCCCAGGGGGCTAAGTGAACTTCGGCTGCGGGGCACAGATACGCAGTATTTT
CASSPRGLSELRLRGTDTQYF
>.|.|TRBV11-2|TRBJ1-2
TGTGCCAGCAGCTTAGGCGAGACCTATTATGGCTACACCTTC
CASSLGETYYGYTF
>.|.|TRBV11-1|TRBJ1-2
TGTGCCAGCAGCTTCTCGTTGAAGGATAACTATGGCTACACCTTC
CASSFSLKDNYGYTF
>few|.|TRBV11-3|TRBJ1-1
TGTGCCAGCAGCTCAGACTCGAACACTGAAGCTTTCTTT
CASSSDSNTEAFF
>medium-sized|.|TRBV3-1|TRBJ2-5
TGTGCCAGCAGCTTAGGACTTCAAGAGACCCAGTACTTC
CASSLGLQETQYF
>.|.|TRBV4-3|TRBJ2-6
TGCGCCAGCAGCGTAAGCTCTGGGGCCAACGTCCTGACTTTC
CASSVSSGANVLTF
>.|TRBD1|TRBV7-9|TRBJ2-5
TGTGCCAGCAGCCCCATCTGGGACAGGGCAGAGACCCAGTACTTC
CASSPIWDRAETQYF
>.|.|TRBV6-5|TRBJ2-3
TGTGCCAGCAGTTACCCCGACGGGGGAGGCTATACGCAGTATTTT
CASSYPDGGGYTQYF
>few|.|TRBV5-6|TRBJ1-1
TGTGCCAGCAGCTCCGACACTGAAGCTTTCTTT
CASSSDTEAFF
>.|.|TRBV7-8|TRBJ2-2
TGTGCCTGGGGACGGCTACTTCTGGGTTCGAACACCTGGGAGCTGTTTTTT
CAWGRLLLGSNTWELFF
>few|TRBD1|TRBV4-2|TRBJ1-1
TGTGCCAGCAGCGTAAGGGACAGGGTGAACACTGAAGCTTTCTTT
CASSVRDRVNTEAFF
>few|TRBD1|TRBV2|TRBJ2-2
TGTGCCAGTTCGCGACAGGGGCCAAGGGTCGGGGAGCTGTTTTTT
CASSRQGPRVGELFF
>many|.|TRBV20-1|TRBJ2-5
TGCAGTGCCCGTTGGGGGGCCTCTCAAGAGACCCAGTACTTC
CSARWGASQETQYF
>few|.|TRBV20-1|TRBJ1-2
TGCAGTGCGTTGAGTAGGCCGGAGAATGGCTACACCTTC
CSALSRPENGYTF
>.|.|TRBV5-4|TRBJ1-1
TGTGCCAGCAGCAGTGCAGGGGATATGAACACTGAAGCTTTCTTT
CASSSAGDMNTEAFF
>.|.|TRBV9|TRBJ2-3
TGTGCCAGCAGCGTAGTAGCAGATACGCAGTATTTT
CASSVVADTQYF
>many|TRBD1|TRBV5-5|TRBJ2-5
TGTGCCAGCGACGGGGACAGGGCGGCAGAGACCCAGTACTTC
CASDGDRAAETQYF
>few|.|TRBV4-3|TRBJ2-1
TGCGCCAGCAGCCAGGATAGGGGAGCAGGGGGGAATGAGCAGTTCTTC
CASSQDRGAGGNEQFF
>.|.|TRBV19|TRBJ1-1
TGTGCCAGTAATTCAGTTATAGAGACTGAAGCTTTCTTT
CASNSVIETEAFF
>few|.|TRBV20-1|TRBJ2-1
TGCAGTGCTAGGGGAGCCGGCAGCCGAAACTCCTACAATGAGCAGTTCTTC
CSARGAGSRNSYNEQFF
>few|.|TRBV28|TRBJ2-5
TGTGCCAGCAATGGGGGTCGGGAGACCCAGTACTTC
CASNGGRETQYF
>few|TRBD1|TRBV7-2|TRBJ1-5
TGTGCCAGCAGCACCCGGCCAGGGGGCCAAATAGTGGGACCCCAGCATTTT
CASSTRPGGQIVGPQHF
>many|TRBD2|TRBV20-1|TRBJ2-1
TGCAGTGCCCGAGACGGGGGGGGTCCCTACAATGAGCAGTTCTTC
CSARDGGGPYNEQFF
>few|.|TRBV27|TRBJ1-4
TGTGCCAGCAGTCCTCGGAGGTTCGATGAAAAACTGTTTTTT
CASSPRRFDEKLFF
>few|TRBD1|TRBV14|TRBJ1-2
TGTGCCAGCAGCCCGCCCGGGACAGGGTTATCCTATGGCTACACCTTC
CASSPPGTGLSYGYTF
>many|.|TRBV12-3/TRBV12-4|TRBJ1-3
TGTGCCAGCAGTCCCTCATGGGACACCATATATTTT
CASSPSWDTIYF